What follows are 28 T cell receptor beta chains derived from one specimen sequenced in a study of cytomegalovirus exposure and HLA in healthy donors. In the PCR, 60 Vbeta and 13 Jbeta primers were used. Method: immunoSEQ multiplex PCR; TCRdb's copy keeps in-frame clones and lacks some. The repertoire has 120,000 or so clones, about two thirds of them found once; the top ten carry approximately 3.8%. Material for sequencing was PBMCs. Source of these receptors: a man aged 30 to 45 in good health and CMV-seronegative.

The genes are TRBV28 and TRBJ2-3; weak D call: TRBD2 (7 bases). This CDR3 comprises 18 residues. Trimming left V 8 bases short and J 2 bases short, with 26 bases between. Germline CDR1 MDHEN, CDR2 SYDVKM. This chain's CDR3 is CASGGREGGSRSTDTQYF. The CDR3 DNA reads TGTGCCAGCGGCGGCCGAGAGGGGGGGTCAAGGTCCACAGATACGCAGTATTTT.

The rearrangement uses TRBV30 and TRBJ2-1; TRBD2 matches at 8 bases. Trimming cost V 2 bases and J 2 bases; bases outside gene matches: 2. Germline V gene data show CDR1 as GTSNPN and CDR2 as SVGIG (reference sequence). The CDR3 spans 14 residues. This CDR3 is CAWSMRGAYNEQFF. DNA for the CDR3: TGTGCCTGGAGTATGCGGGGGGCCTACAATGAGCAGTTCTTC. Filled out from reference TRBV30 and TRBJ2-1, the complete variable domain reads SQTIHQWPATLVQPVGSPLSLECTVEGTSNPNLYWYRQAAGRGLQLLFYSVGIGQISSEVPQNLSASRPQDRQFILSSKKLLLSDSGFYLCAWSMRGAYNEQFFGPGTRLTVL.

This clone was seen only a few times. This chain connects TRBV2 to TRBJ1-2; 8 bases are a match to TRBD1. J gave up 2 bases and V 6 bases, and 8 bases lay outside the gene matches. Germline V CDR1 and CDR2: SNHLY, FYNNEI. This CDR3 is 15 amino acids long. The CDR3 DNA follows: TGTGCCAGCAGCGAGACTCAGGGGGCCAACTATGGCTACACCTTC. Its protein product is CASSETQGANYGYTF.

This clone was seen a few times. The chain is built from TRBV7-5 and TRBJ2-7; the table's D call of TRBD1 was not tested on the DNA. TRBV7-5 is labeled a pseudogene. There are 17 residues in the CDR3. CDR3 sequence reads: CARSSVDSGTAVYEQYF. The CDR3 nucleotides read TGTGCCAGAAGCTCCGTCGACTCTGGGACAGCCGTCTACGAGCAGTACTTC.

The chain joins TRBV7-9 to TRBJ1-1, with a tentative D call TRBD1 (6 bases). The V end lost 5 bases, the J end lost 4 bases, and 23 bases lay between the germline ends. This CDR3 is 17 amino acids long. The germline V gene has CDR1 SEHNR and CDR2 FQNEAQ (reference sequence). For the CDR3, the DNA is TGTGCCAGCAGCCCGACACGTTTGGGGGCGCCCCGCACTGAAGCTTTCTTT. Encoded protein: CASSPTRLGAPRTEAFF.

A note on this clone: At one end the junction does not follow the germline gene, possibly because of a read error. The chain is built from TRBV2 and TRBJ1-3, with 11 bases fitting TRBD1. The CDR3 sequence is 14 residues long. Germline values: CDR1 SNHLY, CDR2 FYNNEI. Here the CDR3 reads CTSSVSGQGDTIYF. CDR3 bases: TGTACCAGCAGCGTCTCGGGACAGGGGGACACCATATATTTT.

This clone was observed once. V and J are TRBV7-2 and TRBJ1-1; possible D gene TRBD1, 6 bases. CDR1 is SGHTA and CDR2 is FQGNSA in the germline V gene. V gave up 4 bases and J gave up 7 bases, with 16 bases separating them. The CDR3 consists of 14 residues. The CDR3 coding sequence is TGTGCCAGCAGCTCCGACGGGGGGCGTAATGAAGCTTTCTTT. This codes for CASSSDGGRNEAFF.

The V call is TRBV2, the J call TRBJ2-1; the match to TRBD2 covers 10 bases. The CDR3 is 15 residues long. V was pared by 4 bases and J by 1 base, with 1 base of the junction left unmatched. Germline V CDR1 and CDR2: SNHLY, FYNNEI. CDR3 bases: TGTGCCAGCAGTGTAGCGGGGGGTTCCTACAATGAGCAGTTCTTC. Its protein is CASSVAGGSYNEQFF.

In its sample, this clone was seen a few times. Other DNA sequences from this sample encode an identical CDR3 as well. This chain uses TRBV7-2 with TRBJ1-4; 8 bases are a match to TRBD1. This CDR3 has 14 residues. The germline CDR1 and CDR2 sequences are SGHTA and FQGNSA. With V trimmed by 5 bases and J by 7 bases, 6 bases remained unmatched. This chain's CDR3 is CASSEDRVLEKLFF. The CDR3 coding sequence is TGTGCCAGCAGCGAGGACAGGGTGCTTGAAAAACTGTTTTTT.

With respect to this clone: Mismatch with germline at one junction end may stem from a read error. The chain carries TRBV5-4 and TRBJ1-1, with 8 bases aligning to TRBD1. This CDR3 has 14 amino acids. From germline, CDR1 is SGHNT and CDR2 YYREEE (reference sequence). As DNA, the CDR3 is TGCGCCAGCAGCTTCCAGGGGGCGAACACTGAAGCTTTCTTT. Protein sequence: CASSFQGANTEAFF.

This clone ranks as medium-sized. This sequence joins TRBV11-2 and TRBJ1-1; TRBD1 aligns across 8 bases. Germline V lookup: CDR1 SGHAT, CDR2 FQNNGV. The CDR3 loop spans 13 amino acids. With 8 bases clipped from V and 6 bases from J, the junction kept 8 bases outside the gene matches. The CDR3 loop is CASSAGGYAEAFF. Here the CDR3 DNA reads TGTGCCAGCTCGGCAGGGGGCTACGCTGAAGCTTTCTTT. Full variable domain (rest looked up from reference TRBV11-2 and TRBJ1-1): EAGVAQSPRYKIIEKRQSVAFWCNPISGHATLYWYQQILGQGPKLLIQFQNNGVVDDSQLPKDRFSAERLKGVDSTLKIQPAKLEDSAVYLCASSAGGYAEAFFGQGTRLTVV.

The J gene is TRBJ2-1, the V gene TRBV7-2, with TRBD2 as a possible D gene (7 bases). Germline V lookup: CDR1 SGHTA, CDR2 FQGNSA. Deletions cut 5 bases from V and 5 bases from J, with 16 bases between. The CDR3 extends over 15 amino acids. The CDR3 here is CASSLVAGDNNEQFF. CDR3 coding DNA: TGTGCCAGCAGCCTAGTGGCGGGGGACAACAATGAGCAGTTCTTC.

The chain carries TRBV27 and TRBJ2-2, with TRBD1 matching 12 bases. The CDR3 sequence is 15 residues long. Germline CDR1 and CDR2: MNHEY and SMNVEV (reference sequence). The junction had 4 bases not matched to a gene; V was cut back by 4 bases and J by 7 bases. In DNA form, the CDR3 reads TGTGCCAGCAGTTCCGGGACAGGGGGCGTCGGGGAGCTGTTTTTT. Translated, it gives CASSSGTGGVGELFF.

This clone was observed a handful of times. The J gene is TRBJ1-2, the V gene TRBV2; D is uncertain. V lost 2 bases and J lost 0, with 7 bases in between. This CDR3 has 14 amino acids. Germline loops: CDR1 SNHLY, CDR2 FYNNEI. The CDR3 sequence is CASSEQRANYGYTF. CDR3 sequence (DNA): TGTGCCAGCAGTGAACAGAGGGCTAACTATGGCTACACCTTC.

This CDR3 reads CASSATSGSISNQPQHF. DNA of the CDR3: TGTGCCAGTAGTGCAACCTCAGGGTCCATTAGCAATCAGCCCCAGCATTTT. The rearrangement uses TRBV19 and TRBJ1-5; D possibly corresponds to TRBD1 (5 bases). CDR1 LNHDA and CDR2 SQIVND come from the germline V gene (reference sequence). The CDR3 consists of 17 residues. V gave up 5 bases and J gave up 0 bases, with 17 bases separating them. Full variable domain (outside the CDR3, taken from reference TRBV19 and TRBJ1-5): DGGITQSPKYLFRKEGQNVTLSCEQNLNHDAMYWYRQDPGQGLRLIYYSQIVNDFQKGDIAEGYSVSREKKESFPLTVTSAQKNPTAFYLCASSATSGSISNQPQHFGDGTRLSIL.

This clone occurred once. The CDR3 is CASEQSGGNTEAFF. CDR3 in DNA: TGTGCCAGCGAACAATCCGGGGGGAACACTGAAGCTTTCTTT. This chain uses TRBV6-1 with TRBJ1-1, with D possibly TRBD1 on 5 matching bases. The V and J ends lost 8 bases and 1 base respectively, with 14 bases between them. This CDR3 has 14 residues. Germline CDR1 is MNHNS and CDR2 is SASEGT.

The chain joins TRBV19 to TRBJ1-1, with TRBD1 matching 8 bases. The CDR3 totals 15 residues. Germline V gene data show CDR1 as LNHDA and CDR2 as SQIVND (reference sequence). Unmatched junction bases numbered 10, after V lost 5 bases and J lost 5 bases. The CDR3 DNA is TGTGCCAGTAGTTTTCGACAGGGGAAGTGGACTGAAGCTTTCTTT. Its translation: CASSFRQGKWTEAFF.

The count of this clone is one. For the CDR3, the DNA is TGTGCCAGCAGTGAGCAGGGAAGCCCCTACGAGCAGTACTTC. This sequence encodes CASSEQGSPYEQYF. This rearrangement joins TRBV2 to TRBJ2-5; TRBD1 might be the D (5 bases). The J call could be wrong; TRBJ2-7 is a better fit for the DNA end. The V gene's germline CDR1 is SNHLY and CDR2 FYNNEI. This CDR3 comprises 14 residues.

The rearrangement links TRBV29-1 to TRBJ1-1, with 9 nucleotides matching TRBD1. This CDR3 spans 13 amino acids. The germline V gene encodes CDR1 SQVTM and CDR2 ANQGSEA. CDR3 in DNA: TGCAGTACTCGGGGACAGGGGAACACTGAAGCTTTCTTT. Translated, it gives CSTRGQGNTEAFF.

The V and J genes are TRBV11-2 and TRBJ2-2; 8 bases line up with TRBD1. J lost 4 bases, V lost 2 bases, and 6 bases had no gene match. CDR3 length: 16 residues. Germline CDR1 is SGHAT and CDR2 is FQNNGV. DNA for the CDR3: TGTGCCAGCAGCTTACCGCCAGGGGGCTCCACCGGGGAGCTGTTTTTT. Translated: CASSLPPGGSTGELFF.

Here the CDR3 reads CASSQDSSPNYGYTF. The CDR3 nucleotides are TGCGCCAGCAGCCAAGACAGCTCCCCTAACTATGGCTACACCTTC. The chain uses TRBV5-1 and TRBJ1-2, with a weak D call TRBD1 (5 bases). Germline values: CDR1 SGHRS, CDR2 YFSETQ. The V end was cut by 4 bases, the J end by 0 bases, with 13 bases between. This CDR3 contains 15 residues.

Details on this clone: This specimen includes other DNA sequences encoding the same CDR3. The V gene is TRBV7-6, the J gene TRBJ2-5; 12 bases are a match to TRBD2. The CDR3 runs 16 residues. Trimming took 1 base from V and 4 from J; bases not matched to a gene: 4. Germline V lookup: CDR1 SGHVS, CDR2 FNYEAQ. CDR3 protein: CASSLGLAGVLETQYF. DNA of the CDR3: TGTGCCAGCAGCTTAGGACTAGCGGGGGTCTTAGAGACCCAGTACTTC.

The J gene is TRBJ2-7, the V gene TRBV21-1; the table assigns TRBD2, which was not confirmed against the DNA. TRBV21-1 represents a pseudogene. The length of the CDR3 is 22 residues. The CDR3 protein is CASSPHTCAPGSFSWTPYEQYF. CDR3 nucleotide sequence: TGTGCCAGCAGCCCCCACACCTGTGCACCGGGGAGTTTCTCCTGGACCCCCTACGAGCAGTACTTC.

This clone was seen a single time. The chain is built from TRBV18 and TRBJ2-5; 7 bases align to TRBD1. J gave up 11 bases and V 5 bases, and 14 bases lay outside the gene matches. The CDR3 has 14 residues. Germline V lookup: CDR1 KGHSH, CDR2 LQKENI. The CDR3 nucleotides read TGTGCCAGCTCATCATTGACAGGGCAGGGGGAGCAGTACTTC. Translation gives CASSSLTGQGEQYF.

This chain links TRBV29-1 with TRBJ1-1, with a tentative D call TRBD1 (6 bases). Between the trimmed V and J ends, which lost 7 bases and 1 base, there was a span of 13 bases. This CDR3 comprises 13 residues. CDR1 is SQVTM, CDR2 ANQGSEA, per germline. CDR3 loop: CSAGVWSNTEAFF. The CDR3 DNA reads as TGCAGCGCAGGGGTTTGGTCGAACACTGAAGCTTTCTTT.

The V gene is TRBV6-6, the J gene TRBJ2-5; D remains ambiguous. Per germline, CDR1 MNHNY and CDR2 SVGAGI (reference sequence). This CDR3 region has 14 residues. V was shortened by 2 bases and J by 5 bases, with 12 bases between the two germline ends. CDR3: CASSYVRRFETQYF. The CDR3 coding sequence is TGTGCCAGCAGTTACGTACGCAGGTTTGAGACCCAGTACTTC.

The chain recombines TRBV25-1 with TRBJ1-2; weak D call: TRBD1 (6 bases). The germline gives CDR1 MGHDK, CDR2 SYGVNS. The ends were cut back, 6 bases at V and 3 bases at J, with 17 bases in the middle. The CDR3 is 15 residues long. DNA for the CDR3: TGTGCCAGCAGCCCCCCCACAGGGATGCACTATGGCTACACCTTC. Translating gives CASSPPTGMHYGYTF.

This clone was seen a handful of times. V is TRBV5-4 and J is TRBJ2-6; D remains unclear. Germline lookup yields CDR1 SGHNT and CDR2 YYREEE (reference sequence). V lost 2 bases and J 2 bases, leaving 8 bases between the germline ends. CDR3 length equals 15 residues. The CDR3 DNA reads TGTGCCAGCAGCTTACAGTTAGCTGGGGCCAACGTCCTGACTTTC. This sequence encodes CASSLQLAGANVLTF.